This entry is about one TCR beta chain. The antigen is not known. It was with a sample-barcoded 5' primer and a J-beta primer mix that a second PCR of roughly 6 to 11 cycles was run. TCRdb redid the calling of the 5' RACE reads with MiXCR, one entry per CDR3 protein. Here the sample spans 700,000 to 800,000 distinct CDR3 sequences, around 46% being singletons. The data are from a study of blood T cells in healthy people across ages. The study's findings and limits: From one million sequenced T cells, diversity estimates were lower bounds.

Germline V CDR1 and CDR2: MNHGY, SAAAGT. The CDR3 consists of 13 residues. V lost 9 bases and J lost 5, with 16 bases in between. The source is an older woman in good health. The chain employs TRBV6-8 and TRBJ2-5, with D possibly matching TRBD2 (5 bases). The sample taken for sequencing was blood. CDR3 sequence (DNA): TGTGCCAGACTTGTAGCGTCTTTGGAGACCCAGTACTTC. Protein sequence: CARLVASLETQYF.